What follows is one T cell receptor beta chain and its context. Its antigen remains unknown. Measured with immunoSEQ multiplex PCR; TCRdb has only the in-frame clones, and not every one. The sample lists under 150,000 clones, 70% to 90% occurring once. The source of the sample is a study of T cell responses to AZD1222 COVID-19 vaccine. Study-level results: Just a handful of AZD1222 recipients were seropositive at baseline. Among vaccine-associated CD4 TCRs, coverage spanned spike, with dominance at 160-218 and 743-854.

Germline V gene lookup returns CDR1 SNHLY and CDR2 FYNNEI. This CDR3 is 14 amino acids long. V lost 6 bases, J lost 0 bases, and 8 bases lay in between. The TCR comes from an adult in good health. This rearrangement joins TRBV2 to TRBJ1-4; D may be TRBD1 (6 bases). The source was peripheral blood, collected on day 0 of AZD1222 vaccination. Here the CDR3 reads CASRRTATNEKLFF. CDR3 nucleotide sequence: TGTGCCAGCAGACGGACAGCAACTAATGAAAAACTGTTTTTT.